Below, 22 T cell receptor beta chains from the same sample are listed, as sequenced in a study. TCRdb used MiXCR to reprocess the 5' RACE reads, holding one entry per CDR3 protein. The repertoire has roughly 45,000 distinct CDR3 sequences, 30% of them found once; the top ten carry approximately 4%. The sample was tumor-infiltrating memory CD4+ T cells sorted from the breast tumor. The sample's subset: memory CD4+ T cells, CD4+CD45RO+CD25-. The receptor source for this set is a female donor with breast cancer.

The chain links TRBV6-5 to TRBJ2-7; D call uncertain. The CDR3 covers 12 residues. The germline gives CDR1 MNHEY, CDR2 SVGAGI. Deletions cut 7 bases from V and 13 bases from J, with 20 bases between. The CDR3 sequence is CASTGQDNVRYF. DNA for the CDR3: TGTGCCAGCACTGGCCAGGATAACGTCAGATACTTC.

The chain has TRBV9 and TRBJ1-2; D may be TRBD1 (6 bases). This CDR3 spans 12 amino acids. V was pared by 3 bases and J by 8 bases, with 11 bases between. Per the germline V gene, CDR1 is SGDLS and CDR2 is YYNGEE. The DNA for the CDR3 is TGTGCCAGCAGCGGAAACAGGGTGGGCTACACCTTC. This translates into CASSGNRVGYTF.

This clonotype was recorded a few times. The chain links TRBV5-1 to TRBJ2-5; 12 bases are a match to TRBD1. V lost 0 bases to trimming and J lost 1 base; unmatched junction nucleotides: 4. The CDR3 extends over 17 amino acids. Germline values: CDR1 SGHRS, CDR2 YFSETQ. The CDR3 loop is CASSLGGTGGPQETQYF. The CDR3 DNA reads as TGCGCCAGCAGCTTGGGGGGGACAGGGGGCCCCCAAGAGACCCAGTACTTC.

By its share, this clonotype is medium-sized. The chain employs TRBV20-1 and TRBJ1-1, with 8 bases that match TRBD1. Unmatched junction bases numbered 10, after V lost 6 bases and J lost 1 base. The germline V gene encodes CDR1 DFQATT and CDR2 SNEGSKA (reference sequence). The CDR3 is 15 residues long. The CDR3 DNA is TGCAGTGCCCGGTCCCCCGACAGGGGGAACACTGAAGCTTTCTTT. Encoded protein: CSARSPDRGNTEAFF.

The chain employs TRBV5-1 and TRBJ2-5, with D perhaps TRBD1 or TRBD2 (5 bases each). V gave up 0 bases and J gave up 4 bases, with 10 bases separating them. Germline CDR1 is SGHRS and CDR2 is YFSETQ. The CDR3 consists of 14 residues. DNA of the CDR3: TGCGCCAGCAGCTTGGAAGTTGGGGGAGAGACCCAGTACTTC. It specifies CASSLEVGGETQYF.

The chain employs TRBV27 and TRBJ2-1; D might be TRBD1 (5 bases). CDR1 and CDR2 from the germline V gene are MNHEY and SMNVEV (reference sequence). V gave up 5 bases and J gave up 8 bases, with 22 bases separating them. This CDR3 spans 16 amino acids. CDR3 in DNA: TGTGCCAGCAGTCCCGAAAGTGTTTATGGGGCGGATGAGCAGTTCTTC. Translated: CASSPESVYGADEQFF.

V is TRBV4-1 and J is TRBJ2-5; D may be TRBD2 (6 bases). The germline gives CDR1 MGHRA, CDR2 YSYEKL. V was trimmed by 3 bases and J by 2 bases, leaving 10 bases between them. This CDR3 region has 14 residues. This CDR3 is CASSQEGAQETQYF. CDR3 sequence (DNA): TGCGCCAGCAGCCAGGAGGGTGCGCAAGAGACCCAGTACTTC.

The chain recombines TRBV25-1 with TRBJ2-7, with 8 bases fitting TRBD2. The CDR3 covers 16 residues. V shed 6 bases, J shed 0 bases, and the junction held 10 bases outside the gene matches. The germline V gene encodes CDR1 MGHDK and CDR2 SYGVNS. This chain's CDR3 is CASRADSGASSYEQYF. The CDR3 DNA is TGTGCCAGCAGGGCCGATAGCGGGGCTAGCTCCTACGAGCAGTACTTC.

The table lists this clonotype with many counts. The chain has TRBV5-1 and TRBJ1-1; D remains ambiguous. The V end was cut by 4 bases, the J end by 0 bases, with 10 bases between. The CDR3 sequence is 14 residues long. Germline CDR1 reads SGHRS; CDR2 reads YFSETQ. Here the CDR3 DNA reads TGCGCCAGCAGCGTCTCGGCCATGAACACTGAAGCTTTCTTT. Translating it yields CASSVSAMNTEAFF.

This clonotype came up many times. The chain uses TRBV20-1 and TRBJ2-7; no reliable D call. Looked up from germline, CDR1 is DFQATT and CDR2 is SNEGSKA (reference sequence). The CDR3 covers 14 residues. Trimming removed 0 bases at V and 3 bases at J, with 12 bases between. CDR3 nucleotide sequence: TGCAGTGCTAGAGATCCTAGAGAAATCTACGAGCAGTACTTC. It yields the protein CSARDPREIYEQYF.

This clonotype is termed medium-sized. The rearrangement uses TRBV5-1 and TRBJ2-7; a weak D match, TRBD1 (6 bases). The V end lost 4 bases, the J end lost 4 bases, and 12 bases lay between the germline ends. This CDR3 is built from 13 residues. Germline V gives CDR1 SGHRS, CDR2 YFSETQ. For the CDR3, the DNA is TGCGCCAGCAGCGTACAGGGATTTTACGAGCAGTACTTC. This gives the protein CASSVQGFYEQYF.

As to this clonotype: Its ends do not fully match the called genes, so a read error is possible. The chain recombines TRBV7-3 with TRBJ2-1; D perhaps matches TRBD2 (5 bases). This CDR3 spans 15 amino acids. From germline, CDR1 is SGHTA and CDR2 FQGTGA. CDR3 sequence (DNA): TGTGCCGGCAGCTTAAATCCCACTAGGCGTAATGAGCAGTTCTTC. Translated, it gives CAGSLNPTRRNEQFF.

This sequence joins TRBV10-3 and TRBJ1-4; no clear D. V lost 3 bases and J lost 11, with 16 bases in between. The CDR3 has 14 amino acids. Germline-derived CDR1 and CDR2 are ENHRY and SYGVKD. The chain's CDR3 is CAISDELVNGKLFF. As DNA, the CDR3 is TGTGCCATCAGTGATGAGCTGGTTAATGGGAAACTGTTTTTT.

This clonotype was picked up a small number of times. The chain uses TRBV5-1 and TRBJ1-1, with TRBD1 as a possible D gene (6 bases). In germline, CDR1 is SGHRS, CDR2 YFSETQ. The V and J ends lost 0 bases and 1 base respectively, with 7 bases between them. This CDR3 spans 14 amino acids. The CDR3 protein is CASSLEGQNTEAFF. Written as DNA, the CDR3 is TGCGCCAGCAGCTTGGAGGGACAGAACACTGAAGCTTTCTTT. Looking up the rest from reference TRBV5-1 and TRBJ1-1 gives the full variable domain: KAGVTQTPRYLIKTRGQQVTLSCSPISGHRSVSWYQQTPGQGLQFLFEYFSETQRNKGNFPGRFSGRQFSNSRSEMNVSTLELGDSALYLCASSLEGQNTEAFFGQGTRLTVV.

This clonotype was counted only a few times. The chain combines TRBV29-1 with TRBJ2-7; D may match TRBD1 or TRBD2 (5 bases each). The CDR3 has 13 residues. Per the germline V gene, CDR1 is SQVTM and CDR2 is ANQGSEA. Trimming took off 5 bases at V and 0 bases at J, with 11 bases between the two ends. DNA for the CDR3: TGCAGCGTTAAGGCCGGGACCTCCTACGAGCAGTACTTC. Its translation is CSVKAGTSYEQYF.

This clonotype was detected many times. The chain combines TRBV15 with TRBJ1-6, with a possible D match to TRBD1 (6 bases). The CDR3 is made up of 16 amino acids. V shed 1 base and J shed 5 bases, with 12 bases lying between them. Germline V CDR1 and CDR2: LNHNV, YYDKDF (reference sequence). The chain's CDR3 is CATSRGPRGDNSPLHF. The CDR3 nucleotides read TGTGCCACCAGCAGAGGTCCCAGGGGCGATAATTCACCCCTCCACTTT.

This sequence joins TRBV5-1 and TRBJ2-1; maybe TRBD2 (5 bases). Germline loops: CDR1 SGHRS, CDR2 YFSETQ. V lost 0 bases and J lost 5, with 15 bases in between. The CDR3 is 16 amino acids. CDR3 sequence reads: CASSLAPSGGNNEQFF. Here the CDR3 DNA reads TGCGCCAGCAGCTTGGCACCGTCCGGAGGAAACAATGAGCAGTTCTTC.

This clonotype showed up just a few times. The rearrangement links TRBV5-1 to TRBJ1-4; maybe TRBD1 (6 bases). The V and J ends lost 4 bases and 8 bases respectively, with 15 bases between them. The CDR3 sequence is 14 residues long. Germline CDR1 is SGHRS and CDR2 is YFSETQ. The CDR3 region has the DNA TGCGCCAGCAGCCCCACAGGGTTGGACGAAAAACTGTTTTTT. Its protein is CASSPTGLDEKLFF.

The table lists this clonotype with a few counts. The chain is built from TRBV5-1 and TRBJ2-1; TRBD1 might be the D (5 bases). The CDR3 is 13 amino acids. CDR1 SGHRS and CDR2 YFSETQ come from the germline V gene. Deletions cut 0 bases from V and 7 bases from J, with 8 bases between. The CDR3 spells CASSLATVNEQFF. The CDR3 region has the DNA TGCGCCAGCAGCTTGGCGACAGTAAATGAGCAGTTCTTC.

This clonotype was recorded many times. This chain joins TRBV4-1 and TRBJ1-2; D is uncertain. This CDR3 has 14 amino acids. In germline, CDR1 is MGHRA, CDR2 YSYEKL. Trimming stripped 0 bases from V and 9 bases from J, with 14 bases between. In DNA form, the CDR3 reads TGCGCCAGCAGCCAAGATAGCAGGTATCGGCGCTACACCTTC. The encoded protein is CASSQDSRYRRYTF.

This clonotype was seen only a few times. V gene TRBV6-1 combines with J gene TRBJ2-3, with D uncertain. V lost 4 bases and J lost 5, with 19 bases in between. The CDR3 totals 16 residues. From germline, CDR1 is MNHNS and CDR2 SASEGT. CDR3 loop: CASSGTRALTGDTQYF. In nucleotides, the CDR3 is TGTGCCAGCAGTGGTACACGGGCCCTTACCGGAGATACGCAGTATTTT.

This clonotype has only a few counts. The chain uses TRBV20-1 and TRBJ2-3; D is possibly TRBD2 (5 bases). This CDR3 spans 14 amino acids. From germline, CDR1 is DFQATT and CDR2 SNEGSKA (reference sequence). Trimming cost V 5 bases and J 8 bases, with 20 bases left between them. The CDR3 DNA follows: TGCAGTGCTCCCCGCCTAGAGGAGGATGGTACGCAGTATTTT. Encoded protein: CSAPRLEEDGTQYF.